This TCR beta chain was identified in a study of OX40 agonist ivuxolimab in advanced cancers. Study-wide background: Patients took ivuxolimab, an agonistic anti-OX40 (CD134) antibody.

Profiled with immunoSEQ multiplex PCR; TCRdb holds only in-frame clones, not every one. The data show around 84,000 clones, approximately 90% seen once. The CDR3 is 14 residues long. V lost 4 bases to trimming and J lost 5 bases; unmatched junction nucleotides: 4. Germline V CDR1 and CDR2: SGHDN, FVKESK. The sequence came from an adult with an advanced solid tumor such as melanoma, head and neck, liver or kidney cancer. Material: CD4+ or CD8+ T cells sorted from blood, obtained in a trial of the OX40 agonist ivuxolimab. The gene calls are TRBV14 and TRBJ2-1; TRBD2 matches at 8 bases. CDR3 sequence: CASSPRLANNEQFF. DNA for the CDR3: TGTGCCAGCAGCCCCAGACTAGCGAACAATGAGCAGTTCTTC.